Below, one T cell receptor beta chain is given with its context. The data were obtained in a study of blood T cell repertoires in COVID-19. Trimming cost V 1 base and J 2 bases; bases outside gene matches: 5. Looked up from germline, CDR1 is MGHRA and CDR2 is YSYEKL. The CDR3 is 15 residues long. Authors' processing steps: Estimates of nucleated cell counts were drawn from the amplification of reference gene primers. Repertoires were generated with immunoSEQ multiplex PCR, while TCRdb's copy carries only in-frame clones and drops some. V, J and clone size reflect that table, while D and trimming were determined from the DNA. The table includes about 88,000 clones, 87% detected once.

This chain joins TRBV4-1 and TRBJ2-7, with 7 bases matching TRBD1. The sequencing input was peripheral blood. This clonotype was sampled from a male donor with acute or convalescent COVID-19. CDR3 DNA: TGCGCCAGCAGCCAAGGGTTAGGACAGGCCTACGAGCAGTACTTC. It yields the protein CASSQGLGQAYEQYF.